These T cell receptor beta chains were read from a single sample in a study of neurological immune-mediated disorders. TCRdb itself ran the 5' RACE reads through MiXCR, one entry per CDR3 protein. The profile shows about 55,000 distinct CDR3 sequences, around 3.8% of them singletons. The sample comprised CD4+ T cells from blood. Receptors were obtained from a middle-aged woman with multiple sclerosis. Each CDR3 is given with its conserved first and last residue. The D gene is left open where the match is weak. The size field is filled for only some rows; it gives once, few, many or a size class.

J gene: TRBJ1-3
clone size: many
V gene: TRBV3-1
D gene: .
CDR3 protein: CASSPRDISGNTIYF
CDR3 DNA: TGTGCCAGCAGCCCCCGGGATATCTCTGGAAACACCATATATTTT

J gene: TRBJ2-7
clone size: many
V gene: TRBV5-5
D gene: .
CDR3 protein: CASSLGFGGYEQYF
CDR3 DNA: TGTGCCAGCAGCTTGGGTTTTGGCGGCTACGAGCAGTACTTC

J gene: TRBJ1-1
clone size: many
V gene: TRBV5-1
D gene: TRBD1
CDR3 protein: CASTRQGDTEAFF
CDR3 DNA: TGCGCCAGCACCAGACAGGGGGACACTGAAGCTTTCTTT

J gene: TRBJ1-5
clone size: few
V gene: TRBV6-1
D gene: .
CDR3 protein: CASSEVPVSNQPQHF
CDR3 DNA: TGTGCCAGCAGTGAGGTTCCGGTTAGCAATCAGCCCCAGCATTTT

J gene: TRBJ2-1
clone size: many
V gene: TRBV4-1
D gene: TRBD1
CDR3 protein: CASSPTGTGASNEQFF
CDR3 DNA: TGCGCCAGCAGCCCCACCGGGACAGGGGCTTCCAATGAGCAGTTCTTC

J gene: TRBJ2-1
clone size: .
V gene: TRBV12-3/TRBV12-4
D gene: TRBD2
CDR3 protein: CASSLYRGGEQFF
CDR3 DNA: TGTGCCAGCAGTTTGTACCGGGGGGGAGAGCAGTTCTTC

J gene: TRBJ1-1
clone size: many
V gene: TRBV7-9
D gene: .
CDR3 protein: CASSLTQGRAFF
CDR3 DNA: TGTGCCAGCAGCTTAACCCAGGGGAGAGCTTTCTTT

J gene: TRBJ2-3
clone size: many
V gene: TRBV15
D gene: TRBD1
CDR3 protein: CATSKGLVQGADTQYF
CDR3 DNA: TGTGCCACCAGCAAAGGCCTAGTACAGGGGGCAGATACGCAGTATTTT

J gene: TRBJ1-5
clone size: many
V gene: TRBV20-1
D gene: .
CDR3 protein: CSASHRNQPQHF
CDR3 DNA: TGCAGTGCTAGTCACCGGAATCAGCCCCAGCATTTT

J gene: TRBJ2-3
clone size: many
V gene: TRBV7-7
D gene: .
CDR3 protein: CASSSGPSTDTQYF
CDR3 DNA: TGTGCCAGCAGCTCGGGTCCTAGCACAGATACGCAGTATTTT

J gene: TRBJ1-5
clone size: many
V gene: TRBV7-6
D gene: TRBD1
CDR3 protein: CASIHLTGSGNQPQHF
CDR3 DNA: TGTGCCAGCATCCACTTGACAGGGAGCGGCAATCAGCCCCAGCATTTT

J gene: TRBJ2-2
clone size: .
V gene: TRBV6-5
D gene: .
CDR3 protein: CASSRSRGGTGELFF
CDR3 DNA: TGTGCCAGCAGCCGCTCCAGGGGGGGGACCGGGGAGCTGTTTTTT

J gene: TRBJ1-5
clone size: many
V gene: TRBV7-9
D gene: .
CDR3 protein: CASSVGGSQPQHF
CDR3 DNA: TGTGCCAGCAGCGTCGGGGGGAGTCAGCCCCAGCATTTT

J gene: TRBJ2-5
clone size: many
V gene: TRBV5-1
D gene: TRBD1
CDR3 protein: CASSLAGTAEETQYF
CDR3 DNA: TGCGCCAGCAGCTTGGCCGGGACAGCTGAAGAGACCCAGTACTTC

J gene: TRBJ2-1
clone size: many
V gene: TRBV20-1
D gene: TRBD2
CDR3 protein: CSAVAGASPGGQFF
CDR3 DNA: TGCAGTGCTGTAGCGGGGGCCTCCCCTGGGGGGCAGTTCTTC

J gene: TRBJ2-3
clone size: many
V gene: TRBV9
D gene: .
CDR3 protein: CAGGKGGTDTQYF
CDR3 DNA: TGTGCAGGGGGGAAGGGGGGCACAGATACGCAGTATTTT

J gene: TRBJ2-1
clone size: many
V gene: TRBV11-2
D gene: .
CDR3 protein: CASSPLNGDRGFF
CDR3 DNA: TGTGCCAGCAGCCCATTGAATGGGGACCGGGGGTTCTTC

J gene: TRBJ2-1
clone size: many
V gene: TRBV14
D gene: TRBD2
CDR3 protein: CASSQGWISGGALGYEQFF
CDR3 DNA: TGTGCCAGCAGCCAAGGTTGGATTAGCGGGGGGGCCCTTGGTTATGAGCAGTTCTTC

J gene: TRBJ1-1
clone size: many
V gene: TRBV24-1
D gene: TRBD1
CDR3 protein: CATSDSNRGLNTEAFF
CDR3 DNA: TGTGCCACCAGTGATTCTAACAGGGGATTGAACACTGAAGCTTTCTTT

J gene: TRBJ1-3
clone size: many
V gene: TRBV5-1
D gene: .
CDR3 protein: CASRSSGQSSGNTIYF
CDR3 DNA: TGCGCCAGCAGGTCGTCAGGACAGAGCTCTGGAAACACCATATATTTT

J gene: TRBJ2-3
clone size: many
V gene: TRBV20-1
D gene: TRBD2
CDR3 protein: CSASPSSGGAGDTQYF
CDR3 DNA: TGCAGTGCATCTCCTTCTAGCGGGGGGGCGGGAGATACGCAGTATTTT

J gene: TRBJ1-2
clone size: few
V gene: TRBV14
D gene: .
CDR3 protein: CASSHETGPVYGYTF
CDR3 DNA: TGTGCCAGCAGCCACGAGACAGGCCCTGTCTATGGCTACACCTTC

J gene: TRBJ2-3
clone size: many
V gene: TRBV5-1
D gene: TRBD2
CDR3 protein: CASSRAGGSTDTQYF
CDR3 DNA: TGCGCCAGCAGCCGAGCGGGGGGGAGCACAGATACGCAGTATTTT

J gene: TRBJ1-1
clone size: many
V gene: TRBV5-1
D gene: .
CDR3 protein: CASSFSAGFSTEAFF
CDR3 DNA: TGCGCCAGCAGCTTCTCCGCAGGGTTTAGCACTGAAGCTTTCTTT

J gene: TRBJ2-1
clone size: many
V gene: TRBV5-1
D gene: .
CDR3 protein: CASSPVGRGHEQFF
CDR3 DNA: TGCGCCAGCAGCCCGGTCGGCAGGGGCCATGAGCAGTTCTTC

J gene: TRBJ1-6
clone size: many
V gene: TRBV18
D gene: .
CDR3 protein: CASSPPSWDSPLHF
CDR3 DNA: TGTGCCAGCTCACCACCCTCGTGGGATTCACCCCTCCACTTT

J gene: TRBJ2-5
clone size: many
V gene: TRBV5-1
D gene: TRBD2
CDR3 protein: CASSLVASGGPETQYF
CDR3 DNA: TGCGCCAGCAGCTTGGTTGCTAGCGGGGGGCCAGAGACCCAGTACTTC

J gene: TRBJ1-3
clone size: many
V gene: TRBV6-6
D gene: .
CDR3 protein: CASNHLDYTIYF
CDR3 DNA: TGTGCCAGCAATCACTTGGATTACACCATATATTTT

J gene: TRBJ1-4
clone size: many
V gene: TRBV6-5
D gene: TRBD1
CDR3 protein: CASKDRVQEKLFF
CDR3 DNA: TGTGCCAGCAAAGACAGGGTACAAGAAAAACTGTTTTTT

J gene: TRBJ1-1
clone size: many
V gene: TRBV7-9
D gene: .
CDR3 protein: CASSLMAEAFF
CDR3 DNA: TGTGCCAGCAGCTTAATGGCTGAAGCTTTCTTT

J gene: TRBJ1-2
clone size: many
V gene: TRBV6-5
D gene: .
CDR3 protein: CAVRTEGYNYGYTF
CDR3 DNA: TGTGCCGTGAGGACAGAGGGATATAACTATGGCTACACCTTC

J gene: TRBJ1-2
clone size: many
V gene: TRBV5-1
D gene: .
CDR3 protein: CASSLERASYGYTF
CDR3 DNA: TGCGCCAGCAGCTTGGAAAGGGCTTCCTATGGCTACACCTTC

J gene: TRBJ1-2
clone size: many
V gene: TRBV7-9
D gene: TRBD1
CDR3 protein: CASSITGGYGYTF
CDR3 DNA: TGTGCCAGCAGCATAACAGGGGGGTATGGCTACACCTTC

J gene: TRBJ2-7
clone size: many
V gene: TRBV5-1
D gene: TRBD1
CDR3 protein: CASSRYSPGTGGHEQYF
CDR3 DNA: TGCGCCAGCAGCCGATATTCACCCGGGACAGGGGGCCACGAGCAGTACTTC

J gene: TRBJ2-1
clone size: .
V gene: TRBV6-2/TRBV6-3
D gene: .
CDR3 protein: CASSPPGVGGRNEQFF
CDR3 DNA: TGTGCCAGCAGTCCCCCGGGGGTAGGGGGGCGCAATGAGCAGTTCTTC

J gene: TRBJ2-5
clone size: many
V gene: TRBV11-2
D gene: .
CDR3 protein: CASSLISETQYF
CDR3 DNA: TGTGCCAGCAGCCTTATTTCGGAGACCCAGTACTTC

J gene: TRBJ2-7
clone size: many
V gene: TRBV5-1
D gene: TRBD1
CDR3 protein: CASSLAVTGGYEQYF
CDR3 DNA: TGCGCCAGCAGCTTGGCCGTTACAGGGGGCTACGAGCAGTACTTC

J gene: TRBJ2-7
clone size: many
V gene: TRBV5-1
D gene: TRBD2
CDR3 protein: CASSLGTSGGVYPYEQYF
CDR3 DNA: TGCGCCAGCAGCTTGGGGACTAGCGGGGGGGTATATCCTTACGAGCAGTACTTC

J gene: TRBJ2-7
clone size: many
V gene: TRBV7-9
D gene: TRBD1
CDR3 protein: CASSSHRGSYEQYF
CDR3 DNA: TGTGCCAGCAGCTCCCACAGGGGTAGCTACGAGCAGTACTTC

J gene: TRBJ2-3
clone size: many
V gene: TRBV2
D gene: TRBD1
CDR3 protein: CASLIPGQTSSTDTQYF
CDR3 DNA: TGTGCCAGCCTCATTCCGGGACAGACCTCTTCCACAGATACGCAGTATTTT

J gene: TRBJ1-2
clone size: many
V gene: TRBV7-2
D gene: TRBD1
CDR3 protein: CASSPSGGNYGYTF
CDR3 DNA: TGTGCCAGCAGCCCCTCAGGGGGGAACTATGGCTACACCTTC

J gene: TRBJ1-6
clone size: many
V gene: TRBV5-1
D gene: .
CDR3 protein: CASSLSATDGTNSPLHF
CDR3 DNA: TGCGCCAGCAGCTTATCAGCGACCGATGGAACTAATTCACCCCTCCACTTT